This T cell receptor beta chain was sequenced for a study of molecular identifiers for immune sequencing clone quantification. This CDR3 is built from 12 residues. V gave up 4 bases and J gave up 6 bases; unmatched junction bases: 3. Germline CDR1 and CDR2: MNHNS and SASEGT. On this clonotype itself: The target antigen is unknown.

The use of previously described methods and listed TCR primers produced the bulk TCR libraries. TCRdb reprocessed the PCR reads via MiXCR and lists one record per CDR3 protein. This table holds just under 650,000 distinct CDR3 sequences, about 20% found once. Study-level results: Effector cells had over 99% of their molecules in clones above 20 RNA copies, while naive cells had under 1%.

The clonotype comes from a human donor in good health. Some libraries in this study had Jurkat cell RNA spiked in. The V and J genes are TRBV6-1 and TRBJ2-7; TRBD1 matches 7 bases. The sequenced sample was naive CD8+ T cells from blood, with Jurkat cell RNA spiked in. Subset indicated: FACS-sorted CD8+CD4-CCR7+CD45RA+ naive T cells. The CDR3 here is CASSATGFEQYF. The CDR3 DNA reads as TGTGCCAGCAGTGCGACAGGGTTCGAGCAGTACTTC.